One and the same sample provided the 31 T cell receptor beta chains below, sequenced in a study of T cell responses to AZD1222 COVID-19 vaccine. Libraries were prepared by immunoSEQ multiplex PCR; TCRdb keeps only in-frame clonotypes and omits some of them. The data show around 150,000 clones, around 90% seen once. Here the sequenced sample was peripheral blood, taken on day 0 of AZD1222 vaccination. The source of these receptors is an adult in good health.

The V gene is TRBV6-5, the J gene TRBJ1-2; D possibly corresponds to TRBD1 (5 bases). The V gene's germline CDR1 is MNHEY and CDR2 SVGAGI. V shed 6 bases and J shed 1 base, with 9 bases lying between them. The CDR3 spans 13 residues. The CDR3 region is CASRQDLNYGYTF. Here the CDR3 DNA reads TGTGCCAGCAGACAGGATCTTAACTATGGCTACACCTTC.

This clone was seen a single time. The chain links TRBV7-8 to TRBJ2-5; the D gene is possibly TRBD2 (6 bases). From germline, CDR1 is SGHVS and CDR2 FQNEAQ. Trimming took 5 bases from V and 4 from J, leaving 14 bases between them. This CDR3 is 14 amino acids long. The CDR3 DNA follows: TGTGCCAGCAGCCCGCGGGATGCGGGAGAGACCCAGTACTTC. Translated, it gives CASSPRDAGETQYF.

The chain employs TRBV2 and TRBJ1-4; D perhaps matches TRBD1 (5 bases). From germline, CDR1 is SNHLY and CDR2 FYNNEI. Deletions cut 1 base from V and 3 bases from J, with 12 bases between. CDR3 length: 16 amino acids. CDR3 sequence (DNA): TGTGCCAGCAGTGAAGTAGGGGTGTGGGCTAATGAAAAACTGTTTTTT. This codes for CASSEVGVWANEKLFF.

The V and J genes are TRBV15 and TRBJ2-1; tentative D call: TRBD1 (6 bases). CDR3 size: 13 residues. V was cut by 5 bases and J by 10 bases, with 15 bases left in between. The germline CDR1 and CDR2 sequences are LNHNV and YYDKDF (reference sequence). The CDR3 region is CATSLQGGTEQFF. CDR3 DNA: TGTGCCACCAGCCTGCAAGGTGGGACAGAGCAGTTCTTC.

This clone has only a few counts. The V and J genes are TRBV30 and TRBJ1-1, with 7 bases identical to TRBD1. The germline V gene encodes CDR1 GTSNPN and CDR2 SVGIG (reference sequence). This CDR3 is 15 amino acids long. V was pared by 2 bases and J by 1 base, with 7 bases of the junction left unmatched. The CDR3 loop reads CAWSPPGTANTEAFF. The CDR3 bases are TGTGCCTGGAGTCCTCCCGGGACAGCGAACACTGAAGCTTTCTTT. Full variable domain (outside the CDR3, taken from reference TRBV30 and TRBJ1-1): SQTIHQWPATLVQPVGSPLSLECTVEGTSNPNLYWYRQAAGRGLQLLFYSVGIGQISSEVPQNLSASRPQDRQFILSSKKLLLSDSGFYLCAWSPPGTANTEAFFGQGTRLTVV.

This chain joins TRBV4-1 and TRBJ1-1; 7 nucleotides match TRBD1. Germline assignment: CDR1 MGHRA and CDR2 YSYEKL. Trimming removed 1 base from V and 8 bases from J; junction bases left unmatched: 10. This CDR3 contains 15 residues. The CDR3 nucleotides are TGCGCCAGCAGCCAAGGATGGTTAGGGGGCGAAGAAGCTTTCTTT. Translation: CASSQGWLGGEEAFF.

This clone was observed once. Other DNA sequences in the sample encode the same CDR3. The V gene is TRBV6-5, the J gene TRBJ1-1, with no clear D. V lost 3 bases to trimming and J lost 1 base, with 3 bases between them. The CDR3 runs 12 residues. Germline-derived CDR1 and CDR2 are MNHEY and SVGAGI. The CDR3 loop is CASSYPNTEAFF. The CDR3 DNA follows: TGTGCCAGCAGTTATCCGAACACTGAAGCTTTCTTT.

The chain has TRBV5-1 and TRBJ1-2, with D unresolved. Germline V CDR1 and CDR2: SGHRS, YFSETQ. V lost 0 bases, J lost 8 bases, and 11 bases lay in between. The CDR3 consists of 13 residues. In DNA, the CDR3 is TGCGCCAGCAGCTTGGTGGGTTTCGACGGCTACACCTTC. Amino acids: CASSLVGFDGYTF.

The genes are TRBV27 and TRBJ1-2, with TRBD1 matching over 7 bases. Per germline, CDR1 MNHEY and CDR2 SMNVEV (reference sequence). The V and J ends lost 7 bases and 0 bases, in that order; junction bases with no gene match: 8. This CDR3 is built from 15 residues. The CDR3 nucleotides read TGTGCCAGCAATCCCGGACAGGTAGCTAACTATGGCTACACCTTC. It encodes CASNPGQVANYGYTF.

This clone was picked up one time. The genes are TRBV18 and TRBJ1-2; 8 bases line up with TRBD1. CDR1 KGHSH and CDR2 LQKENI come from the germline V gene. The CDR3 is 14 amino acids. The ends lost 3 bases at V and 6 bases at J; junction bases unmatched: 6. The CDR3 loop reads CASSPPRGQDGYTF. The CDR3 nucleotides read TGTGCCAGCTCACCGCCCAGGGGGCAGGATGGCTACACCTTC.

This clone was seen a single time. The chain employs TRBV6-6 and TRBJ2-3; D gene unclear. The CDR3 sequence is 12 residues long. Trimming removed 3 bases at V and 4 bases at J, with 5 bases between. Germline-derived CDR1 and CDR2 are MNHNY and SVGAGI (reference sequence). The CDR3 DNA follows: TGTGCCAGCAGTTATTTGGCAGATACGCAGTATTTT. The encoded protein is CASSYLADTQYF.

V gene TRBV5-3 combines with J gene TRBJ2-7; 8 nucleotides align to TRBD1. TRBV5-3 is an ORF for which the function is uncertain. The CDR3 consists of 9 residues. CDR3 residues: CARSPTDRV. In nucleotides, the CDR3 is TGTGCCAGAAGCCCAACGGACAGGGTA.

The V call is TRBV27, the J call TRBJ1-1, with D unresolved. Per germline, CDR1 MNHEY and CDR2 SMNVEV (reference sequence). Deletions cut 7 bases from V and 7 bases from J, with 13 bases between. The CDR3 has 12 amino acids. CDR3 sequence (DNA): TGTGCCAGCATCGGCCAGGTGGGTGAAGCTTTCTTT. Protein: CASIGQVGEAFF.

The J gene is TRBJ2-7, the V gene TRBV4-2; TRBD1 matches at 7 bases. The CDR3 contains 14 residues. The trim removed 4 bases at V and 3 bases at J, leaving 6 bases unmatched. In germline, CDR1 is LGHNA, CDR2 YNFKEQ. The CDR3 DNA follows: TGTGCCAGCAGCCCCGGGACAGAGGGCTACGAGCAGTACTTC. It translates to CASSPGTEGYEQYF.

The table lists this clone with a few counts. The gene calls are TRBV11-2 and TRBJ1-2; D is unresolved. The CDR3 is 13 amino acids. The germline CDR1 and CDR2 sequences are SGHAT and FQNNGV. The V end was cut by 0 bases, the J end by 2 bases, with 4 bases between. The CDR3 DNA reads as TGTGCCAGCAGCTTAGAGACAAACTATGGCTACACCTTC. It yields the protein CASSLETNYGYTF.

This clone was detected only once. The V and J genes are TRBV7-8 and TRBJ2-1, with 8 bases fitting TRBD1. Looked up from germline, CDR1 is SGHVS and CDR2 is FQNEAQ. V lost 2 bases to trimming and J lost 2 bases; unmatched junction nucleotides: 8. The CDR3 is made up of 17 amino acids. CDR3 in DNA: TGTGCCAGCAGCTTAACCCCAGGACAGGGACCCTACAATGAGCAGTTCTTC. It translates to CASSLTPGQGPYNEQFF.

The rearrangement links TRBV3-1 (or the pseudogene TRBV3-2) to TRBJ1-5, with D possibly TRBD1 on 5 matching bases. CDR3 length: 15 residues. Germline lookup yields CDR1 LGHDT and CDR2 YNNKEL (reference sequence). V gave up 4 bases and J gave up 4 bases, with 14 bases separating them. CDR3 region: CASSPGGGRNQPQHF. CDR3 sequence (DNA): TGTGCCAGCAGCCCTGGCGGGGGAAGGAATCAGCCCCAGCATTTT.

This chain links TRBV2 with TRBJ2-7, with TRBD1 matching over 9 bases. Trimming at V came to 4 bases and at J to 0 bases, leaving 1 base not matched to a gene. The CDR3 contains 14 residues. Germline CDR1 is SNHLY and CDR2 is FYNNEI. The CDR3: CASSGTGVSYEQYF. CDR3 coding DNA: TGTGCCAGCAGTGGGACAGGGGTCTCCTACGAGCAGTACTTC.

The rearrangement joins TRBV7-2 to TRBJ2-1; 8 nucleotides line up with TRBD2. CDR3 length equals 16 residues. The J segment lost 1 base and the V segment lost 5 bases, leaving 7 bases of the junction unmatched. CDR1 and CDR2 from the germline V gene are SGHTA and FQGNSA. CDR3 loop: CASSQGLDLSYNEQFF. The CDR3 region has the DNA TGTGCCAGCAGCCAGGGACTAGACTTGTCCTACAATGAGCAGTTCTTC.

V usage is TRBV10-3 and J usage is TRBJ1-5; D gene uncertain. The CDR3 loop spans 14 amino acids. Trimming removed 4 bases at V and 4 bases at J, with 11 bases between. Germline CDR1 reads ENHRY; CDR2 reads SYGVKD. The CDR3 region has the DNA TGTGCCATCAGTGCGGTTACAGATAATCAGCCCCAGCATTTT. Translation: CAISAVTDNQPQHF.

The chain carries TRBV11-1 and TRBJ1-1; D uncertain. This CDR3 comprises 12 residues. V lost 5 bases and J lost 6, with 10 bases in between. Germline assignment: CDR1 SGHAT and CDR2 FQDESV (reference sequence). CDR3 amino acids: CASSPEAAEAFF. The CDR3 nucleotides read TGTGCCAGCAGCCCCGAGGCCGCTGAAGCTTTCTTT.

The genes are TRBV4-3 and TRBJ2-6; D is perhaps TRBD2 (5 bases). The CDR3 runs to 17 residues. Germline CDR1 reads LGHNA; CDR2 reads YSLEER. Trimming stripped 4 bases from V and 2 bases from J, with 15 bases between. Here the CDR3 DNA reads TGCGCCAGCAGCCCCGGACTGAGGTCGACTGGGGCCAACGTCCTGACTTTC. The encoded protein is CASSPGLRSTGANVLTF.

A single count supports this clone. For the CDR3, the DNA is TGTGCCAGCAGCTTATTGTCTGGGGCAGGCTCCTACGAGCAGTACTTC. As protein: CASSLLSGAGSYEQYF. The V call is TRBV13, the J call TRBJ2-7, with D possibly TRBD1 on 5 matching bases. V was pared by 2 bases and J by 0 bases, with 14 bases between. The germline V gene has CDR1 PRHDT and CDR2 FYEKMQ (reference sequence). The CDR3 contains 16 residues.

This chain links TRBV27 with TRBJ1-6, with D maybe TRBD1 (5 bases). Looked up from germline, CDR1 is MNHEY and CDR2 is SMNVEV (reference sequence). The germline V and J ends were trimmed by 2 bases and 2 bases, with 7 bases remaining between them. The CDR3 spans 15 residues. The CDR3 DNA follows: TGTGCCAGCAGTTTACTACAGGCCTATAATTCACCCCTCCACTTT. It translates to CASSLLQAYNSPLHF.

This clone was found a few times. V usage is TRBV5-1 and J usage is TRBJ2-1, with D perhaps matching TRBD2 (6 bases). V was trimmed by 8 bases and J by 6 bases, leaving 21 bases between them. Germline CDR1 and CDR2: SGHRS and YFSETQ. This CDR3 has 15 amino acids. The CDR3 DNA sequence: TGCGCCAGTACTAATGGGGACTGGGGATCCAATGAGCAGTTCTTC. Residues: CASTNGDWGSNEQFF.

This clone was counted only a few times. The chain employs TRBV5-6 and TRBJ1-2; D gene uncertain. The V end was cut by 1 base, the J end by 6 bases, with 16 bases between. The CDR3 spans 15 residues. Germline CDR1 is SGHDT and CDR2 is YYEEEE. CDR3 protein: CASSLISQPPDGYTF. Here the CDR3 DNA reads TGTGCCAGCAGCTTGATCAGCCAACCACCTGATGGCTACACCTTC.

The chain links TRBV7-9 to TRBJ1-2; D is possibly TRBD1 (5 bases). Trimming left V 0 bases short and J 2 bases short, with 10 bases between. CDR1 is SEHNR, CDR2 FQNEAQ, per germline (reference sequence). The CDR3 spans 15 residues. CDR3 loop: CASSLASPGNYGYTF. In DNA, the CDR3 is TGTGCCAGCAGCTTAGCGAGTCCAGGGAACTATGGCTACACCTTC.

The chain uses TRBV20-1 and TRBJ2-1; D remains ambiguous. This CDR3 is built from 16 residues. V was trimmed by 3 bases and J by 4 bases, leaving 19 bases between them. In germline, CDR1 is DFQATT, CDR2 SNEGSKA (reference sequence). CDR3 in DNA: TGCAGTGCTAGTACTACTTGGTCGTCCGAATACAATGAGCAGTTCTTC. The encoded protein is CSASTTWSSEYNEQFF.

The CDR3 sequence: CASSSAGQGNTEAFF. In DNA, the CDR3 is TGTGCCAGCAGTTCGGCGGGACAGGGGAACACTGAAGCTTTCTTT. V is TRBV28 and J is TRBJ1-1; TRBD1 matches 9 bases. The V gene's germline CDR1 is MDHEN and CDR2 SYDVKM. The junction had 4 bases not matched to a gene; V was cut back by 4 bases and J by 1 base. The CDR3 runs to 15 residues.

This rearrangement joins TRBV6-2 or TRBV6-3 to TRBJ1-4; 8 positions match TRBD1. V trimming: 6 bases; J trimming: 8 bases; junction bases outside the gene matches: 11. The CDR3 is 15 residues long. The germline CDR1 and CDR2 sequences are MNHEY and SVGEGT. CDR3 bases: TGTGCCAGCAGCCACGCCATCAGACAGGGGGAAAAACTGTTTTTT. Translation: CASSHAIRQGEKLFF.

This clone showed up just once. The chain has TRBV14 and TRBJ2-5; unclear D gene. Germline V CDR1 and CDR2: SGHDN, FVKESK. V dropped 4 bases and J dropped 3 bases, with 6 bases sitting between them. The CDR3 has 12 amino acids. CDR3 nucleotides: TGTGCCAGCAGCCGAAAAGAAGAGACCCAGTACTTC. Translating it yields CASSRKEETQYF.